Included here is one TCR beta chain sequence, with context. Its antigen is not identified. Sequencing was performed with immunoSEQ multiplex PCR; in TCRdb, only in-frame clones are kept and a portion is missing. In the table there are about 52,000 clones, roughly 90% of which are singletons. The data were taken from a study of a mutant IDH1 vaccine in newly diagnosed glioma. Study context: Patients received eight vaccinations in weeks 1, 3, 5, 7, 11, 15, 19, 23. It was radiotherapy, temozolomide, or both that patients received previously, with most receiving both. Vaccination followed radiotherapy alone by 4-6 weeks, or accompanied temozolomide cycles. Findings and caveats of the study: Of all patients, around 94% showed vaccine-induced immune responses.

Stated time point: week 11, during vaccination. Vaccine doses each comprised 300 ug of mutant IDH1 20-mer peptide, with topical imiquimod. Trimming took 4 bases from V and 2 from J; bases not matched to a gene: 5. The CDR3 is made up of 16 amino acids. Per the germline V gene, CDR1 is SGHRS and CDR2 is YFSETQ. The clonotype originates from a man aged 50 or older with glioma. V usage is TRBV5-1 and J usage is TRBJ1-6, with 8 bases lining up with TRBD1. The sequencing here drew on PBMCs, taken from a glioma patient whose treatment included an IDH1 peptide vaccine. The CDR3 sequence: CASSPETGAYNSPLHF. The CDR3 nucleotides read TGCGCCAGCAGCCCCGAGACAGGGGCCTATAATTCACCCCTCCACTTT.